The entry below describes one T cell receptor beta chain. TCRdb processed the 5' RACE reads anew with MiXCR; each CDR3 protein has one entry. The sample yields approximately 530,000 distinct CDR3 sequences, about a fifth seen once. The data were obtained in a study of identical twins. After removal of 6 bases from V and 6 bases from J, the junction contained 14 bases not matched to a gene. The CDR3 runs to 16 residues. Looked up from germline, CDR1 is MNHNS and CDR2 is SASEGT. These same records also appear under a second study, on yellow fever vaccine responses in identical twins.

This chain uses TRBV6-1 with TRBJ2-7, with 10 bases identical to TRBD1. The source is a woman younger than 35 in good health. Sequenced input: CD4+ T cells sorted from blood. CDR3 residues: CASSRIDGTGVAEQYF. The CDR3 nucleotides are TGTGCCAGCAGCCGAATAGATGGGACAGGGGTTGCCGAGCAGTACTTC.